Only one count was recorded for the clone carrying this TCR beta chain. The CDR3 totals 15 residues. The germline V gene has CDR1 MNHEY and CDR2 SVGAGI. V was pared by 7 bases and J by 4 bases, with 19 bases between. These data originate in a study of shared clonotypes between healthy human individuals. Clones were read by immunoSEQ multiplex PCR, and TCRdb kept only the in-frame ones, dropping some. The table lists about 600,000 clones, around 97% of them singletons. The source of this sequence is a woman in her twenties or thirties in good health. This chain connects TRBV6-5 to TRBJ1-2; the D gene is possibly TRBD1 (5 bases). Material: naive CD4+ T cells sorted from blood. The subset: CD45RA+ positively selected. CDR3 bases: TGTGCCAGCATGTGGACGGGGCCAAGCTCCTATGGCTACACCTTC. This sequence encodes CASMWTGPSSYGYTF.